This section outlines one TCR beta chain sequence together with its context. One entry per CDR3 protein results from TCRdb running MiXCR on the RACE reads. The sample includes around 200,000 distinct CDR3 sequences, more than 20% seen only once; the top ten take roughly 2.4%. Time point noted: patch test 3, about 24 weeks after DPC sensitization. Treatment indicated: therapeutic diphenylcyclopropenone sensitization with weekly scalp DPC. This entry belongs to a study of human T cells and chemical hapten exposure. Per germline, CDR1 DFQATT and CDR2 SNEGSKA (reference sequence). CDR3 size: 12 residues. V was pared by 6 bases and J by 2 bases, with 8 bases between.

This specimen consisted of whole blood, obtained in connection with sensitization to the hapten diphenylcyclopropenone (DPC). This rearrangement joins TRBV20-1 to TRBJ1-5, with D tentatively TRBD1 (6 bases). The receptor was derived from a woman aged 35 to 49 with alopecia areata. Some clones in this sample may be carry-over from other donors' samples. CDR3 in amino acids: CSAPGGNQPQHF. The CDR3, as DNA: TGCAGTGCGCCAGGGGGCAATCAGCCCCAGCATTTT.